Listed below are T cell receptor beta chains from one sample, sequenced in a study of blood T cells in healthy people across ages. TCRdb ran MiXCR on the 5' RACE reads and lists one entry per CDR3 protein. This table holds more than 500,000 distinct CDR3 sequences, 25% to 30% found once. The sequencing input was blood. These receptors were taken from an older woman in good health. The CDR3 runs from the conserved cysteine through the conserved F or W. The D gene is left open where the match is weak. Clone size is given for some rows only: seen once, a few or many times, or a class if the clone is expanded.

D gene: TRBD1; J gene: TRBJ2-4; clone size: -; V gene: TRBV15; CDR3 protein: CATSRGQGRNIQYF; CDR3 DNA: TGTGCCACCAGCAGGGGACAGGGGAGGAACATTCAGTACTTC
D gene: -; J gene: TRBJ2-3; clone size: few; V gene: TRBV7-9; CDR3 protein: CASSLEGDGTDTQYF; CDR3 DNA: TGTGCCAGCAGCTTAGAGGGGGACGGCACAGATACGCAGTATTTT
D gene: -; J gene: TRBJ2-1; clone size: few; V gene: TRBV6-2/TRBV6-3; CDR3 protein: CASSYLKRDEQFF; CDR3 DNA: TGTGCCAGCAGTTACCTTAAGCGGGATGAGCAGTTCTTC
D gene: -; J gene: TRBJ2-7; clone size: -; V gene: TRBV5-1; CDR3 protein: CASSLDPGRSSYEQYF; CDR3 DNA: TGCGCCAGCAGCTTGGATCCGGGACGGAGTTCCTACGAGCAGTACTTC
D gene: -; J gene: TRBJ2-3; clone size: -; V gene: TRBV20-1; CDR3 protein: CSAQHTNTQYF; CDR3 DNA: TGCAGTGCACAGCACACTAATACGCAGTATTTT
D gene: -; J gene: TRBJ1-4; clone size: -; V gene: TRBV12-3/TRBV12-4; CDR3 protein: CASSQAGTLDEKLFF; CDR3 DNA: TGTGCCAGCAGTCAAGCCGGGACGTTAGATGAAAAACTGTTTTTT
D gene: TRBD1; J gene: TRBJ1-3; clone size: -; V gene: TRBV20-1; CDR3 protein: CSARETGNSGNTIYF; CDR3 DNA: TGCAGTGCTAGAGAGACAGGGAATTCTGGAAACACCATATATTTT
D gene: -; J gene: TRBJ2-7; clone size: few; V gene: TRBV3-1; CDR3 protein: CASSHSDREGQYF; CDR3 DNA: TGTGCCAGCAGCCATTCCGACAGGGAGGGGCAGTACTTC
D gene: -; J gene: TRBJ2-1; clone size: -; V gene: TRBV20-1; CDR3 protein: CSVPHSRTGAQYNEQFF; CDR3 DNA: TGCAGTGTCCCACACTCTAGAACGGGGGCTCAGTACAATGAGCAGTTCTTC
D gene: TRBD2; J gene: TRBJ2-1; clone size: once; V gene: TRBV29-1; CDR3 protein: CSVVSGGGDEQFF; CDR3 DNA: TGCAGCGTTGTTAGCGGGGGTGGAGATGAGCAGTTCTTC
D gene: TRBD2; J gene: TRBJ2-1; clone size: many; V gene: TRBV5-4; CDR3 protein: CASSRTSGGAGSYNEQFF; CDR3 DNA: TGTGCCAGCAGCCGGACTAGCGGGGGGGCCGGCTCCTACAATGAGCAGTTCTTC
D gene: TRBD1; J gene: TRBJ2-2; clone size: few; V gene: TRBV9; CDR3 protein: CASSVVPGGVIGELFF; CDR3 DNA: TGTGCCAGCAGCGTAGTTCCAGGGGGCGTAATCGGGGAGCTGTTTTTT
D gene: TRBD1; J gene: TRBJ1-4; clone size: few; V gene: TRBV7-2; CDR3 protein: CASSRQGLLGEKLFF; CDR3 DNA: TGTGCCAGCAGCAGACAGGGGCTTCTCGGTGAAAAACTGTTTTTT
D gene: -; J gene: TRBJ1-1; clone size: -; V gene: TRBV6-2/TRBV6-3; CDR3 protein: CASRSSGAEAFF; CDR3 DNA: TGTGCCAGCAGGTCCTCAGGGGCTGAAGCTTTCTTT
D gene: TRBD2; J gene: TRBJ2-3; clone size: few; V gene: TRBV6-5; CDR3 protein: CASSYSAGDTDTQYF; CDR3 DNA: TGTGCCAGCAGTTACTCGGCGGGGGACACAGATACGCAGTATTTT
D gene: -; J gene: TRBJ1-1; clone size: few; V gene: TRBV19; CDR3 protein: CASTERGARNPTEAFF; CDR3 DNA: TGTGCCAGTACCGAAAGGGGGGCGCGGAATCCCACTGAAGCTTTCTTT
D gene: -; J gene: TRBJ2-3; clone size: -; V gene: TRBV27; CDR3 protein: CASSFLAGTDTQYF; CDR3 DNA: TGTGCCAGCAGTTTTTTAGCGGGCACAGATACGCAGTATTTT
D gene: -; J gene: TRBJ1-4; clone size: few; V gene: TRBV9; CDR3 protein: CASSVSPSGEKLFF; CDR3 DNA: TGTGCCAGCAGCGTATCCCCGTCGGGGGAAAAACTGTTTTTT
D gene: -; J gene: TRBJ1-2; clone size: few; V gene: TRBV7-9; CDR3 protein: CASSPQLGGGYTF; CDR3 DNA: TGTGCCAGCAGCCCCCAGCTTGGGGGTGGCTACACCTTC
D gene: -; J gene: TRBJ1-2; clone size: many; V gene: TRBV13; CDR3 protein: CASSLGGNNPYGYTF; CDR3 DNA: TGTGCCAGCAGCTTAGGCGGGAATAACCCTTATGGCTACACCTTC
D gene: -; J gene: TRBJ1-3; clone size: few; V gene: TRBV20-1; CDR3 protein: CSARKGGTGNTIYF; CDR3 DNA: TGCAGTGCTAGAAAAGGGGGAACTGGAAACACCATATATTTT
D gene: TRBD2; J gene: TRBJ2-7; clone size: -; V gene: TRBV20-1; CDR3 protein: CSASAGTSNYEQYF; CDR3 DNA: TGCAGTGCTAGTGCCGGGACTAGCAACTACGAGCAGTACTTC
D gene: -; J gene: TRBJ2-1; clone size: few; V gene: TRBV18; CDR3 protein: CASSPTLALSSYNEQFF; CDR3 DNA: TGTGCCAGCTCACCAACGTTAGCTTTAAGCTCCTACAATGAGCAGTTCTTC
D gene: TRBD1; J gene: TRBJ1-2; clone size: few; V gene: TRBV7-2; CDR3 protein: CASSLKTGTGNYGYTF; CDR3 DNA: TGTGCCAGCAGCTTAAAAACCGGGACAGGGAACTATGGCTACACCTTC
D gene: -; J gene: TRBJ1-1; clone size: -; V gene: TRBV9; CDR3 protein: CASSVFTGGNTEAFF; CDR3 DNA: TGTGCCAGCAGCGTTTTTACCGGTGGGAACACTGAAGCTTTCTTT
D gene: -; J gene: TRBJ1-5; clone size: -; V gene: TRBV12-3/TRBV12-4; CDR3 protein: CASTLGRGDQPQHF; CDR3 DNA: TGTGCCAGCACCCTAGGACGGGGGGACCAGCCCCAGCATTTT
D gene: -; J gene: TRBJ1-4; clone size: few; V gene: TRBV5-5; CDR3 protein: CASSPEGPQPPRVF; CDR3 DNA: TGTGCCAGCAGCCCGGAGGGCCCACAACCCCCCAGGGTTTTT
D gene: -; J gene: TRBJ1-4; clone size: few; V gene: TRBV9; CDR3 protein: CASSVGVGEKLFF; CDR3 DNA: TGTGCCAGCAGCGTAGGAGTGGGTGAAAAACTGTTTTTT
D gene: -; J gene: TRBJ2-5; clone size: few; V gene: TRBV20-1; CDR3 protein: CSAAPPRGETQYF; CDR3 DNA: TGCAGTGCTGCCCCACCAAGGGGGGAGACCCAGTACTTC
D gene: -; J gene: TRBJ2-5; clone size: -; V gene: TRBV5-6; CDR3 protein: CASSLRARETQYF; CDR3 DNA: TGTGCCAGCAGCTTGAGAGCAAGAGAGACCCAGTACTTC
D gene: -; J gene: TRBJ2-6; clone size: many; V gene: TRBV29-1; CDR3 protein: CSVVEGAGANVLTF; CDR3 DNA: TGCAGCGTTGTTGAGGGGGCTGGGGCCAACGTCCTGACTTTC
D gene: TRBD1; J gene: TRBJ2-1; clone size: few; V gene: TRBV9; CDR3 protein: CASSPLQGANEQFF; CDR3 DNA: TGTGCCAGCAGCCCTCTCCAGGGGGCAAATGAGCAGTTCTTC
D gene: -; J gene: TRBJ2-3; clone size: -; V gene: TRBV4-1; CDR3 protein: CASSQDQSTDTQYF; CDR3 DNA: TGCGCCAGCAGCCAAGACCAATCCACAGATACGCAGTATTTT
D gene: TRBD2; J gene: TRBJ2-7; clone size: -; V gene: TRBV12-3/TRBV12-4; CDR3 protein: CASRMGLDNYEQYF; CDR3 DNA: TGTGCCAGCCGTATGGGACTAGACAACTACGAGCAGTACTTC
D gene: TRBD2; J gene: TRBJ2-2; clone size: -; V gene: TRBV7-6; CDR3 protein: CASSLVSRGTNTGELFF; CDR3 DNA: TGTGCCAGCAGCTTAGTTTCGCGGGGGACTAACACCGGGGAGCTGTTTTTT
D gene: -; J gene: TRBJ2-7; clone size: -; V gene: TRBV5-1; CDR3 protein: CASAAGVTGSEEQYF; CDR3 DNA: TGCGCCAGCGCAGCCGGGGTCACGGGTTCTGAGGAGCAGTACTTC
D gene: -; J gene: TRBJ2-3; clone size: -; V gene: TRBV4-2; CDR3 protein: CASSQDLRTGNTDTQYF; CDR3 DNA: TGTGCCAGCAGCCAAGATCTTCGGACTGGAAACACAGATACGCAGTATTTT
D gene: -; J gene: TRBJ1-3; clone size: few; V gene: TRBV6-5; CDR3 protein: CATKQVINSGNTIYF; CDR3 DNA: TGTGCCACCAAGCAAGTCATAAACTCTGGAAACACCATATATTTT
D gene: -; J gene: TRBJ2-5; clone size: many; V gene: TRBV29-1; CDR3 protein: CSVGGAAQYF; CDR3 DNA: TGCAGCGTTGGGGGGGCAGCCCAGTACTTC
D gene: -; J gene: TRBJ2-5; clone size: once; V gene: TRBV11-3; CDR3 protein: CASSLGRGGGQTQYF; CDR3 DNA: TGTGCCAGCAGCTTAGGGCGTGGGGGAGGTCAGACCCAGTACTTC
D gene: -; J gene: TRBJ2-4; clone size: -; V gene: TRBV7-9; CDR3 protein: CASSFSPSQTIQYF; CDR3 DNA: TGTGCCAGCAGCTTTAGCCCTAGTCAGACGATTCAGTACTTC
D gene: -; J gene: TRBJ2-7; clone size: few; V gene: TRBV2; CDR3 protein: CASSYAGHEQYF; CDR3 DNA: TGTGCCAGCAGTTACGCCGGTCACGAGCAGTACTTC
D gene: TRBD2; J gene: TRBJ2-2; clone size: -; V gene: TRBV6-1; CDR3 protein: CASSLELAGGRTGELFF; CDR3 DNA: TGTGCCAGCAGTCTGGAACTAGCGGGAGGGCGGACCGGGGAGCTGTTTTTT
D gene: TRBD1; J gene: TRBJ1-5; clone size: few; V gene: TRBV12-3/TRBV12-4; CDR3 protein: CASSLLDRGNQPQHF; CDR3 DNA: TGTGCCAGCAGTTTACTGGACAGGGGAAATCAGCCCCAGCATTTT
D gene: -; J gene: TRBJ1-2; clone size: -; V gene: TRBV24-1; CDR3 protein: CATSDNGGYTF; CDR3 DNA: TGTGCCACCAGTGATAATGGTGGCTACACCTTC
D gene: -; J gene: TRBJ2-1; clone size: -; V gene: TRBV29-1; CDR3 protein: CSVRTELNEQFF; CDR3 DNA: TGCAGCGTTCGGACAGAGTTAAATGAGCAGTTCTTC
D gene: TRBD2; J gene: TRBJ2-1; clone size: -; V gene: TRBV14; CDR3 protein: CASSPQWGGSSQFF; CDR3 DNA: TGTGCCAGCAGCCCCCAGTGGGGGGGATCCTCGCAGTTCTTC
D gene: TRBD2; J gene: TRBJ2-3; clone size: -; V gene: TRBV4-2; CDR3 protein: CASSQGRGGGAGDTQYF; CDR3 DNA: TGTGCCAGCAGCCAAGGGCGGGGCGGGGGGGCTGGAGATACGCAGTATTTT
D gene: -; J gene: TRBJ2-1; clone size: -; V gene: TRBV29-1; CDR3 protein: CSVESGLRARYNEQFF; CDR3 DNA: TGCAGCGTTGAGTCCGGGCTCAGGGCGCGGTACAATGAGCAGTTCTTC
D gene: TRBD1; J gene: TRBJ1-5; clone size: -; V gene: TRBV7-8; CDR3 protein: CASSVNRGGQPQHF; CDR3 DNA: TGTGCCAGCAGCGTAAACAGGGGAGGTCAGCCCCAGCATTTT
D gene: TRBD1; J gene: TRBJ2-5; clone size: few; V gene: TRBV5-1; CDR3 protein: CASSLGDREFETQYF; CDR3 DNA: TGCGCCAGCAGCTTGGGGGACAGGGAATTTGAGACCCAGTACTTC
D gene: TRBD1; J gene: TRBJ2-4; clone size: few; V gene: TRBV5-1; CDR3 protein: CASSLEEGAIQYF; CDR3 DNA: TGCGCCAGCAGCTTGGAAGAGGGGGCGATTCAGTACTTC
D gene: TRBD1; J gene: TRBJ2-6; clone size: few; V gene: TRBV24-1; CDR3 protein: CATSAGQGTAGANVLTF; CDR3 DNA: TGTGCCACCAGTGCGGGACAGGGGACTGCTGGGGCCAACGTCCTGACTTTC
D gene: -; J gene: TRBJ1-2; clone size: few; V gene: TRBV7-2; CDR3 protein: CASSQAGYGYTF; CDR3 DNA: TGTGCCAGCAGTCAGGCGGGCTATGGCTACACCTTC
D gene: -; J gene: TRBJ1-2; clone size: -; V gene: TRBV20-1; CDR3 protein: CSAGHDYGYTF; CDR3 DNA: TGCAGTGCGGGACACGACTATGGCTACACCTTC